These 32 T cell receptor beta chains were sequenced from one sample in a study of PD-1 blockade in classical Hodgkin lymphoma. Clones were read by immunoSEQ multiplex PCR, and TCRdb kept only the in-frame ones, dropping some. The data contain about 4,000 clones, 80% of them singletons. There was relapse after autologous stem cell transplantation in every patient, and there was variation in brentuximab vedotin exposure. The starting material was peripheral blood mononuclear cells (PBMCs), obtained at baseline. Receptors originate from a human donor with classical Hodgkin lymphoma.

The chain combines TRBV7-8 with TRBJ2-3; D remains ambiguous. V was shortened by 3 bases and J by 2 bases, with 9 bases between the two germline ends. Germline V CDR1 and CDR2: SGHVS, FQNEAQ. This CDR3 comprises 14 residues. In nucleotides, the CDR3 is TGTGCCAGCAGCTTGGGCAGGTCCACAGATACGCAGTATTTT. Translated: CASSLGRSTDTQYF.

V is TRBV7-9 and J is TRBJ2-2; 7 bases match TRBD1. The germline V gene has CDR1 SEHNR and CDR2 FQNEAQ (reference sequence). Germline trimming cut 5 bases from V and 6 bases from J; bases unmatched to any gene: 9. This CDR3 region has 15 residues. The CDR3 coding sequence is TGTGCCAGCAGCCAGGGGGACACTCTACCCGGGGAGCTGTTTTTT. This encodes CASSQGDTLPGELFF.

The DNA for the CDR3 is TGTGCCAGCACCCAAGCCAATCAGCCCCAGCATTTT. Amino acids: CASTQANQPQHF. This chain uses TRBV28 with TRBJ1-5; D ambiguous. Trimming shortened V by 7 bases and J by 3 bases, and 7 bases separated the two germline ends. The CDR3 covers 12 residues. Germline CDR1 and CDR2: MDHEN and SYDVKM.

The chain couples TRBV29-1 to TRBJ2-1, with 9 bases aligning to TRBD2. The CDR3 runs to 15 residues. V was clipped by 3 bases and J by 7 bases; unmatched bases: 10. From germline, CDR1 is SQVTM and CDR2 ANQGSEA. CDR3 sequence: CSVEGGRALGNEQFF. CDR3 DNA: TGCAGCGTTGAGGGCGGGAGGGCCCTGGGAAATGAGCAGTTCTTC.

The rearrangement uses TRBV7-6 and TRBJ2-2; 8 nucleotides line up with TRBD2. V lost 5 bases and J lost 4; bases outside the gene matches: 6. The CDR3 extends over 15 amino acids. Germline CDR1 SGHVS, CDR2 FNYEAQ. The CDR3 bases are TGTGCCAGCAGCAAACCCGGGGGGGGCACCGGGGAGCTGTTTTTT. Amino acid sequence: CASSKPGGGTGELFF.

The chain uses TRBV10-1 and TRBJ2-3; 9 bases line up with TRBD2. Germline CDR1 and CDR2: WNHNN and SYGVQD (reference sequence). The CDR3 has 13 amino acids. The J segment lost 5 bases and the V segment lost 8 bases, leaving 5 bases of the junction unmatched. CDR3 protein: CASGELAGDTQYF. In nucleotides, the CDR3 is TGCGCCAGCGGGGAACTAGCGGGAGATACGCAGTATTTT.

The chain carries TRBV28 and TRBJ2-3, with TRBD2 matching over 9 bases. The CDR3 sequence is 16 residues long. The germline CDR1 and CDR2 sequences are MDHEN and SYDVKM. J lost 1 base, V lost 5 bases, and 7 bases had no gene match. CDR3 region: CASSRGASGGTDTQYF. CDR3 DNA: TGTGCCAGCAGTCGCGGAGCTAGCGGGGGCACAGATACGCAGTATTTT.

The J gene is TRBJ1-2, the V gene TRBV5-1, with 10 bases lining up with TRBD1. The CDR3 loop spans 18 amino acids. V gave up 0 bases and J gave up 7 bases; unmatched junction bases: 15. Per the germline V gene, CDR1 is SGHRS and CDR2 is YFSETQ. CDR3 sequence reads: CASSLDRQGACIFRGYTF. CDR3 bases: TGCGCCAGCAGCTTGGATAGACAGGGGGCTTGCATATTCCGTGGCTACACCTTC.

The count of this clone is one. V is TRBV5-6 and J is TRBJ2-7; perhaps TRBD2 as D (5 bases). The CDR3 contains 14 residues. The germline gives CDR1 SGHDT, CDR2 YYEEEE. V was shortened by 1 base and J by 5 bases, with 13 bases between the two germline ends. CDR3 residues: CASSLTSGIHEQYF. The CDR3 bases are TGTGCCAGCAGCTTGACATCCGGGATCCACGAGCAGTACTTC.

The rearrangement uses TRBV4-1 and TRBJ2-1; 7 bases agree with TRBD2. V dropped 0 bases and J dropped 0; count of bases not matched to a gene: 11. The germline V gene has CDR1 MGHRA and CDR2 YSYEKL. The CDR3 has 19 residues. This CDR3 is CASSQERRSGGSSYNEQFF. DNA for the CDR3: TGCGCCAGCAGCCAAGAGAGACGTAGCGGCGGGAGCTCCTACAATGAGCAGTTCTTC.

The CDR3 region has the DNA TGTGCCAGCAGCCGGCAGGAGACACCCCTCCACTTT. It codes for CASSRQETPLHF. The rearrangement links TRBV14 to TRBJ1-6, with no clear D. Trimming took off 4 bases at V and 11 bases at J, with 9 bases between the two ends. Germline V gene lookup returns CDR1 SGHDN and CDR2 FVKESK. The CDR3 has 12 amino acids. The full variable domain, its missing parts supplied by reference TRBV14 and TRBJ1-6, is EAGVTQFPSHSVIEKGQTVTLRCDPISGHDNLYWYRRVMGKEIKFLLHFVKESKQDESGMPNNRFLAERTGGTYSTLKVQPAELEDSGVYFCASSRQETPLHFGNGTRLTVT.

V usage is TRBV28 and J usage is TRBJ2-2; D unclear. This CDR3 is 15 amino acids long. Germline CDR1 MDHEN, CDR2 SYDVKM. Trimming stripped 3 bases from V and 0 bases from J, with 8 bases between. CDR3 sequence reads: CASSLAEANTGELFF. CDR3 DNA sequence: TGTGCCAGCAGTTTGGCAGAAGCGAACACCGGGGAGCTGTTTTTT.

The J gene is TRBJ1-5, the V gene TRBV15, with 7 positions matching TRBD1. V lost 1 base, J lost 4 bases, and 4 bases stayed unmatched. CDR1 is LNHNV, CDR2 YYDKDF, per germline (reference sequence). The CDR3 is made up of 15 amino acids. As DNA, the CDR3 is TGTGCCACCAGCAGAGGGGACAGTCTGAATCAGCCCCAGCATTTT. Protein: CATSRGDSLNQPQHF.

The V gene is TRBV7-9, the J gene TRBJ2-7, with unresolved D. This CDR3 contains 13 residues. Germline assignment: CDR1 SEHNR and CDR2 FQNEAQ (reference sequence). Between the trimmed V and J ends, which lost 4 bases and 6 bases, there was a span of 13 bases. CDR3 protein: CASSYNQAPEQYF. The CDR3 bases are TGTGCCAGCAGCTATAATCAGGCTCCCGAGCAGTACTTC.

In regard to this clone: At one boundary the junction diverges from the germline segment, which might be a read error. This rearrangement joins TRBV5-4 to TRBJ2-3; 9 bases fit TRBD1. The CDR3 runs 12 residues. CDR1 is SGHNT, CDR2 YYREEE, per germline (reference sequence). The CDR3 spells CASSLGGTGFDF. CDR3 DNA: TGTGCCAGCAGCTTGGGAGGGACAGGGTTTGATTTT.

The gene calls are TRBV30 and TRBJ1-1; D gene ambiguous. The CDR3 extends over 11 amino acids. The V gene's germline CDR1 is GTSNPN and CDR2 SVGIG (reference sequence). V was clipped by 1 base and J by 7 bases, with 7 bases between them. The CDR3 DNA follows: TGTGCCTGGAGTGCGACCATTGAAGCTTTCTTT. This sequence encodes CAWSATIEAFF.

This chain uses TRBV27 with TRBJ1-5, with no clear D. The CDR3 extends over 15 amino acids. CDR1 is MNHEY and CDR2 is SMNVEV in the germline V gene (reference sequence). V lost 6 bases and J 0 bases, leaving 12 bases between the germline ends. The CDR3 coding sequence is TGTGCCAGCAGGATCGAGGGTACTAGCAATCAGCCCCAGCATTTT. Translation: CASRIEGTSNQPQHF.

Points on this clone: Other DNA sequences in this specimen translate into the identical CDR3. This sequence joins TRBV28 and TRBJ2-7; D gene unclear. Trimming took 6 bases from V and 0 from J, leaving 12 bases between them. Looked up from germline, CDR1 is MDHEN and CDR2 is SYDVKM. CDR3 length: 14 amino acids. The chain's CDR3 is CASRNIRSSYEQYF. The CDR3 region has the DNA TGTGCCAGCAGGAATATCAGGTCCTCCTACGAGCAGTACTTC.

The V and J genes are TRBV19 and TRBJ2-5; D gene ambiguous. This CDR3 has 14 amino acids. The V gene lost 3 bases and the J gene lost 4 bases, with 12 bases spanning the gap. CDR1 and CDR2 from the germline V gene are LNHDA and SQIVND (reference sequence). DNA of the CDR3: TGTGCCAGTAGTATGGGTCTCCTCCGAGAGACCCAGTACTTC. Encoded protein: CASSMGLLRETQYF.

This clone was recorded a few times. The chain joins TRBV9 to TRBJ1-1, with D uncertain. Germline-derived CDR1 and CDR2 are SGDLS and YYNGEE. V lost 0 bases, J lost 5 bases, and 17 bases lay in between. The CDR3 runs 16 residues. The CDR3 nucleotides are TGTGCCAGCAGCGTAGCCGGGGAAGTGGGGTGGACTGAAGCTTTCTTT. Its protein product is CASSVAGEVGWTEAFF.

The V gene is TRBV27, the J gene TRBJ2-7, with TRBD1 identical over 11 bases. V lost 7 bases, J lost 6 bases, and 5 bases stayed unmatched. CDR3 length: 13 amino acids. CDR1 and CDR2 from the germline V gene are MNHEY and SMNVEV (reference sequence). Here the CDR3 reads CASTIGTGGEQYF. CDR3 bases: TGTGCCAGCACCATTGGGACAGGGGGCGAGCAGTACTTC.

The chain couples TRBV28 to TRBJ2-7, with D tentatively TRBD2 (6 bases). Germline CDR1 MDHEN, CDR2 SYDVKM. This CDR3 contains 15 residues. V lost 6 bases and J lost 2, with 17 bases in between. The chain's CDR3 is CASSVQHAGTYEQYF. The CDR3 nucleotides read TGTGCCAGCAGCGTTCAGCACGCGGGGACCTACGAGCAGTACTTC.

The gene calls are TRBV5-8 and TRBJ2-7; 13 bases align to TRBD2. CDR3 size: 15 residues. Germline CDR1 reads SGHTS; CDR2 reads YDEGEE. Trimming removed 4 bases from V and 8 bases from J; junction bases left unmatched: 9. CDR3 nucleotides: TGTGCCAGCAGCATAGGGGGACTAGCGGGGCCCCAGCAGTACTTC. Amino acid sequence: CASSIGGLAGPQQYF.

The CDR3 DNA is TGTGCCAGCAACCGGCGGGTTAAAGCTAACTATGGCTACACCTTC. It is translated as CASNRRVKANYGYTF. J is TRBJ1-2 and V is TRBV5-6; D is unresolved. From germline, CDR1 is SGHDT and CDR2 YYEEEE. This CDR3 is 15 amino acids long. Trimming pared 6 bases from V and 0 bases from J, leaving 15 bases between.

The chain joins TRBV5-1 to TRBJ1-3; D is unresolved. The CDR3 is made up of 14 amino acids. Trimming left V 0 bases short and J 0 bases short, with 4 bases between. Germline CDR1 is SGHRS and CDR2 is YFSETQ. This CDR3 is CASSLEVSGNTIYF. The DNA for the CDR3 is TGCGCCAGCAGCTTGGAGGTCTCTGGAAACACCATATATTTT.

V and J are TRBV5-6 and TRBJ2-3; 7 nucleotides align to TRBD1. The junction had 5 bases not matched to a gene; V was cut back by 0 bases and J by 4 bases. Germline assignment: CDR1 SGHDT and CDR2 YYEEEE. This CDR3 is 15 amino acids long. This chain's CDR3 is CASSLGTGRPDTQYF. DNA for the CDR3: TGTGCCAGCAGCTTGGGGACAGGCAGGCCAGATACGCAGTATTTT. Combining the CDR3 with reference TRBV5-6 and TRBJ2-3 gives the whole variable domain DAGVTQSPTHLIKTRGQQVTLRCSPKSGHDTVSWYQQALGQGPQFIFQYYEEEERQRGNFPDRFSGHQFPNYSSELNVNALLLGDSALYLCASSLGTGRPDTQYFGPGTRLTVL.

V gene TRBV13 combines with J gene TRBJ1-1, with D perhaps matching TRBD1 (6 bases). Per germline, CDR1 PRHDT and CDR2 FYEKMQ (reference sequence). The CDR3 loop spans 15 amino acids. The V gene lost 5 bases and the J gene lost 4 bases, with 17 bases spanning the gap. The DNA for the CDR3 is TGTGCCAGCAGCCTCCAACAGGGTCGGGTCACTGAAGCTTTCTTT. Amino acids: CASSLQQGRVTEAFF.

V and J are TRBV30 and TRBJ2-7, with D unresolved. The CDR3 totals 16 residues. V lost 0 bases and J lost 3, with 18 bases in between. CDR1 is GTSNPN, CDR2 SVGIG, per germline (reference sequence). Here the CDR3 reads CAWSVSYPRRLYEQYF. CDR3 coding DNA: TGTGCCTGGAGTGTAAGTTACCCCCGTCGACTCTACGAGCAGTACTTC.

This chain joins TRBV9 and TRBJ1-1; D is uncertain. Germline CDR1 reads SGDLS; CDR2 reads YYNGEE. Trimming removed 3 bases at V and 4 bases at J, with 19 bases between. The CDR3 sequence is 16 residues long. The CDR3 region has the DNA TGTGCCAGCAGCGCTCGTAGGGAGGGTGGTGGCACTGAAGCTTTCTTT. Translating gives CASSARREGGGTEAFF.

The V call is TRBV7-9, the J call TRBJ2-7; TRBD1 agrees at 8 bases. This CDR3 has 14 amino acids. J was trimmed by 7 bases and V by 0 bases; bases with no gene match: 5. Germline CDR1 SEHNR, CDR2 FQNEAQ (reference sequence). CDR3 amino acids: CASSLAQGAKEQYF. CDR3 sequence (DNA): TGTGCCAGCAGCTTAGCGCAGGGGGCGAAGGAGCAGTACTTC.

The rearrangement links TRBV28 to TRBJ2-7; 7 bases line up with TRBD1. The CDR3 sequence is 15 residues long. The ends lost 3 bases at V and 3 bases at J; junction bases unmatched: 8. In germline, CDR1 is MDHEN, CDR2 SYDVKM. The CDR3 DNA reads TGTGCCAGCAGTTTGACAGGGTCCCTGGGCTACGAGCAGTACTTC. This translates into CASSLTGSLGYEQYF.

This rearrangement joins TRBV15 to TRBJ2-3; 8 positions agree with TRBD1. V gave up 5 bases and J gave up 0 bases; unmatched junction bases: 7. Germline V CDR1 and CDR2: LNHNV, YYDKDF (reference sequence). The CDR3 has 16 amino acids. CDR3 sequence reads: CATSGGQVSSTDTQYF. CDR3 DNA sequence: TGTGCCACCAGCGGGGGACAGGTTTCTAGCACAGATACGCAGTATTTT.